The sequence of this T cell receptor beta chain was determined in a study of T-cell reconstitution after alpha-beta-depleted transplantation in children. General study points: Once a year had passed after transplant, T-cell counts and diversity came mostly from newly produced T cells. Expanded clones from the graft, numbering several hundred, reportedly supplied alpha-beta T cells about two months after transplant.

Germline CDR1 is MNHNY and CDR2 is SVGAGI (reference sequence). There are 13 residues in the CDR3. Trimming cost V 2 bases and J 3 bases, with 8 bases left between them. Preparing the TCRbeta library involved the use of unique molecular identifiers. TCRdb reprocessed the PCR reads via MiXCR and lists one record per CDR3 protein. This sample yields approximately 290,000 distinct CDR3 sequences, of which around a tenth are seen a single time; around 22% belongs to the top ten. This clonotype has at least ten counts. Its cognate antigen is unknown. This sequence joins TRBV6-6 and TRBJ2-7; no clear D gene. The starting material was peripheral blood, obtained 180 days after TCRalphabeta/CD19-depleted stem cell transplant. The TCR comes from a male patient aged 2-9 years who had a stem cell transplant for chronic granulomatous disease, so the T cells may come from the graft donor. The CDR3 reads CASSYGMDYEQYF. The DNA of the CDR3 is TGTGCCAGCAGTTACGGGATGGACTACGAGCAGTACTTC.